This TCR beta chain was retrieved from a study of T cells in Graves' hyperthyroidism and ophthalmopathy. TCR beta CDR3 sequences were amplified from RNA transcripts. The HTBI set primed first-round TCR CDR3 RT-PCR. Each CDR3 protein gets one entry after TCRdb re-called the multiplex PCR reads with MiXCR. The sample holds roughly 380,000 distinct CDR3 sequences; approximately 15% are singletons and the top ten take 9.5% to 11%. This clonotype was detected ten times or more. Together with thyroid ultrasound, orbital computed tomography, serum thyroxine and TRAb, clinical symptoms were used for diagnoses. The TCR was taken from a woman aged 60-70 years with Graves' hyperthyroidism. Specimen: blood.

CDR3 DNA: TGTGCCAGCAGCTTAAGGGGGAGTGGAGGGAGTTACAATGAGCAGTTCTTC. Translation: CASSLRGSGGSYNEQFF. This chain joins TRBV7-3 and TRBJ2-1; a possible D gene is TRBD2 (6 bases). The CDR3 covers 17 residues. The germline V gene has CDR1 SGHTA and CDR2 FQGTGA. V lost 1 base and J lost 4, with 17 bases in between.